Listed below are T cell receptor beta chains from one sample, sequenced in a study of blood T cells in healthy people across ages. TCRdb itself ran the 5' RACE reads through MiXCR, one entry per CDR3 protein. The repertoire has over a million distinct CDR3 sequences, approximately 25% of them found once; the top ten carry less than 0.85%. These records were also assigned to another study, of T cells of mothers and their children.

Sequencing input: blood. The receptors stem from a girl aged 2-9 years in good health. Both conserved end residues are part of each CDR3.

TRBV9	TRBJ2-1	CASSVGGGTGGYNEQFF
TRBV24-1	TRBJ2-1	CATATYNEQFF
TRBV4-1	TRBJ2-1	CASSQFHRDRGQYEQFF
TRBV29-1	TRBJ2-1	CSVQMPGQGNYNEQFF
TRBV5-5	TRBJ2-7	CASSLEWAAYEQYF
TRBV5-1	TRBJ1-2	CASSRTGAFYGYTF
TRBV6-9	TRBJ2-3	CATYTDTQYF
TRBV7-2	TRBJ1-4	CASSSEVTEKLFF
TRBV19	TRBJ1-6	CASSIDSGTNSPLHF
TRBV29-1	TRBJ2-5	CSTGERGIQTQYF
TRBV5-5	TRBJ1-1	CASSSGIIEAFF
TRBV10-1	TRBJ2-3	CASSVPGSTDTQYF
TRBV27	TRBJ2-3	CASSWGQFTDRQYF
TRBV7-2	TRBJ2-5	CASSLLQLNSYEQSF
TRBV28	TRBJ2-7	CASSYKLYHEQYF
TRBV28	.	CASQQGEQYF
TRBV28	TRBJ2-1	CASSRINEQFF
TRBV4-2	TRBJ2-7	CASSQVPFEQYF
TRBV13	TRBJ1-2	CASMDGLGDGYTF
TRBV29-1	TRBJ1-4	CSVDLGAGNEKLVF
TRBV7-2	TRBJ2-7	CASSFAVAGEFEQYF
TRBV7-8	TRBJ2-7	CASSLALPGIAYEQYF
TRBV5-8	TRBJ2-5	CASSLGASGRSQETQYF
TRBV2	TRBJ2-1	CASRGNNLFF
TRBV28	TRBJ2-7	CASSSQYVHEQYF
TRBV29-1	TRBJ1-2	CSAETTGPNYGYTF
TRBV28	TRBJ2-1	CASSFFSVVGNRVSYNEQFF
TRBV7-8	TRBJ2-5	CASSLAAGGLAIDQGTQYF
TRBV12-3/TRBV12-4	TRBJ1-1	CASRKQEGGTEAFF
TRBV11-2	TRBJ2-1	CASSSGLVVGEQFF
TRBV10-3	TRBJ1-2	CATLRDTALSYGYTF
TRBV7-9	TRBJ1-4	CASSLGQGFEKLFF
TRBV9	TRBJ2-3	CASSADDTDTQYF
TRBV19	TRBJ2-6	CASSTAGANVLTF
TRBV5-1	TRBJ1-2	CASSLGQGHYGYTF
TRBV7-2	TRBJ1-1	CASRGDNRGTEAFF
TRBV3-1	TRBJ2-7	CASSQSTSGVFSYEQYF
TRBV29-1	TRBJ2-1	CSVATGSYNEQFF
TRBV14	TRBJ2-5	CASSQDITGQETQYF
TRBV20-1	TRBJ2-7	CSAGQEIYEQYF
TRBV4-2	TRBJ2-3	CASSPRASGTDTQYF
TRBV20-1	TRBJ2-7	CSASDRDRFLAYEQYF
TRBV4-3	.	CASSQVETSGGPRRREQFF
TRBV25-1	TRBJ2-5	CASSEYLGKTQYF
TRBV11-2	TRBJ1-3	CASSTGQGANAGNTIYF
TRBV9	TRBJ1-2	CASSGPGGGNGYTF
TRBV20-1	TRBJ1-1	CSSVGASVEAFF